This T cell receptor (beta chain) originates from a study of T cells in Graves' hyperthyroidism and ophthalmopathy. Patients were excluded because of uncontrolled infection, other autoimmune disease, pregnancy or lactation. TCR beta CDR3 region amplification was performed from RNA transcripts. An initial round of RT-PCR targeting the TCR CDR3 relied on the HTBI primer set. MiXCR, applied by TCRdb to the multiplex PCR reads, yields one record per CDR3 protein. Of roughly 500,000 distinct CDR3 sequences listed, 35% to 50% are singletons. Study-level findings and limits: Prediction of ophthalmopathy progression came a median approximately 6.6 months pre-onset. Appearing also in blood were most of the thyroid clonotypes expanded above 0.001.

This clonotype has just a few counts. The target antigen is unknown. Germline loops: CDR1 LGHNA, CDR2 YSLEER. This CDR3 is 16 amino acids long. Losses at the gene ends were 5 bases for V and 4 bases for J; bases not matched to a gene: 13. The receptor's source is an adult woman with Graves' disease, either hyperthyroidism or ophthalmopathy (not recorded which). The chain combines TRBV4-3 with TRBJ2-7; 8 nucleotides align to TRBD1. Sequenced sample: peripheral blood or thyroid tissue (not recorded which). CDR3: CASSSGPQGALYEQYF. The CDR3 nucleotides read TGCGCCAGCAGCTCGGGCCCCCAGGGGGCTTTGTACGAGCAGTACTTC.